Below are 4 T cell receptor beta chains sequenced from a single sample in a study of T cell responses to AZD1222 COVID-19 vaccine. Profiled with immunoSEQ multiplex PCR; TCRdb holds only in-frame clones, not every one. The profile shows fewer than 50,000 clones, about 78% of them singletons. Material: peripheral blood, obtained on day 0 of AZD1222 vaccination. These receptors came from an adult in good health.

This clone was observed a handful of times. The gene calls are TRBV30 and TRBJ2-5; a possible D gene is TRBD2 (5 bases). V was shortened by 0 bases and J by 5 bases, with 19 bases between the two germline ends. Germline V lookup: CDR1 GTSNPN, CDR2 SVGIG (reference sequence). This CDR3 region has 16 residues. CDR3 in amino acids: CAWSVPRDLTGETQYF. The CDR3 nucleotides are TGTGCCTGGAGTGTCCCACGCGACCTAACGGGGGAGACCCAGTACTTC.

The V and J genes are TRBV2 and TRBJ1-4, with D tentatively TRBD1 (5 bases). The V end was cut by 6 bases, the J end by 7 bases, with 18 bases between. This CDR3 contains 15 residues. CDR1 is SNHLY and CDR2 is FYNNEI in the germline V gene. The chain's CDR3 is CASSLEGRGGEKLFF. The CDR3 DNA reads as TGTGCCAGCAGCCTGGAGGGACGGGGAGGTGAAAAACTGTTTTTT.

V is TRBV3-1 (or the pseudogene TRBV3-2) and J is TRBJ2-7, with 8 nucleotides matching TRBD1. V shed 4 bases and J 5 bases; nucleotides not matched to a gene: 7. CDR3 length: 14 residues. The germline CDR1 and CDR2 sequences are LGHDT and YNNKEL (reference sequence). CDR3 region: CASSLPGQADEQYF. CDR3 nucleotides: TGTGCCAGCAGCCTACCGGGACAGGCTGACGAGCAGTACTTC.

The rearrangement joins TRBV29-1 to TRBJ1-2; 11 bases are a match to TRBD1. This CDR3 has 16 residues. V was pared by 2 bases and J by 5 bases, with 10 bases of the junction left unmatched. Germline-derived CDR1 and CDR2 are SQVTM and ANQGSEA. DNA for the CDR3: TGCAGCGTTGAAACGAGAGGGACAGGGGGAGAATATGGCTACACCTTC. It yields the protein CSVETRGTGGEYGYTF.